This T cell receptor (beta chain) was recovered during a study of tumor-infiltrating lymphocytes in primary liver carcinoma. Investigators took RNA and DNA out together from about 19-30 mg of unsorted bulk tissue. Priming with a constant-region primer yielded TCR beta cDNA from roughly 0.45 ug total RNA. A slightly modified ARM-PCR protocol with three nested multiplex PCR rounds produced these TCR beta libraries. A C-beta reverse primer was combined with TRBV1-TRBV30 forward primers in the first two PCR rounds, and each round had approximately 9 cycles. TCRdb re-called the multiplex PCR reads through MiXCR, storing one row per CDR3 protein. This sample has roughly 100,000 distinct CDR3 sequences, with approximately 80% found just once. This clonotype was found once. Its antigen remains unidentified. One end of the junction fails to match germline, which may point to a read error. Looked up from germline, CDR1 is LGHNA and CDR2 is YSLEER. The CDR3 covers 14 residues.

Study-wide points: Top clones occupying all five tumor regions numbered only about 8-25%. Tumor region pairs overlapped more than did tumor-adjacent and tumor-blood pairs.

The chain links TRBV4-3 to TRBJ1-4, with a possible D match to TRBD1 (5 bases). The sample comprised liver tumor tissue from sampling region 3. Subset: tumor region T3, left-lateral pole. The sequence derives from a man aged 35-49 years with primary liver carcinoma and hepatitis B virus infection. In DNA, the CDR3 is TGCGCCAACAGCCGCGGACAAGAGGGAGAAAAACTGTTTTTT. It encodes CANSRGQEGEKLFF.